The 30 T cell receptor beta chains given below trace back to one sample, sequenced in a study of blood T cell repertoires in COVID-19. The method was immunoSEQ multiplex PCR; TCRdb's version includes in-frame clones alone and lacks a portion of them. This sample has around 300,000 clones; approximately 88% occur once, and the top ten carry 0.94%. Input material: peripheral blood. Receptors were obtained from a woman aged 40 to 50 who had recovered from COVID-19.

The chain links TRBV12-3 or TRBV12-4 to TRBJ2-1; D unclear. With 3 bases removed from V and 5 bases from J, the gap between germline ends came to 8 bases. This CDR3 contains 13 residues. DNA of the CDR3: TGTGCCAGCAGTTTCGCCCGAGACAATGAGCAGTTCTTC. Translating it yields CASSFARDNEQFF.

The chain combines TRBV19 with TRBJ1-5; 10 nucleotides line up with TRBD1. V was clipped by 7 bases and J by 6 bases; unmatched bases: 6. In germline, CDR1 is LNHDA, CDR2 SQIVND (reference sequence). The CDR3 sequence is 14 residues long. DNA of the CDR3: TGTGCCAGTACCGGGACAGGGGATGGTCAGCCCCAGCATTTT. Translating it yields CASTGTGDGQPQHF.

The genes are TRBV2 and TRBJ2-3, with 10 bases aligning to TRBD1. V shed 9 bases, J shed 4 bases, and the junction held 4 bases outside the gene matches. The germline V gene encodes CDR1 SNHLY and CDR2 FYNNEI. This CDR3 has 13 residues. CDR3 amino acids: CARGQGRADTQYF. The CDR3 coding sequence is TGTGCCAGGGGACAGGGGCGGGCAGATACGCAGTATTTT.

V is TRBV13 and J is TRBJ2-5; TRBD2 aligns across 12 bases. This CDR3 is 18 amino acids long. Germline V gene sequence: CDR1 PRHDT, CDR2 FYEKMQ (reference sequence). The J segment lost 5 bases and the V segment lost 2 bases, leaving 12 bases of the junction unmatched. CDR3 region: CASSLRRLAGVGRETQYF. CDR3 DNA sequence: TGTGCCAGCAGCTTAAGGAGACTAGCGGGAGTGGGTAGGGAGACCCAGTACTTC.

The V call is TRBV18, the J call TRBJ2-7; D may be TRBD2 (6 bases). The CDR3 has 14 residues. Trimming left V 1 base short and J 2 bases short, with 9 bases between. The germline V gene has CDR1 KGHSH and CDR2 LQKENI. CDR3 sequence reads: CASSPRGETYEQYF. DNA for the CDR3: TGTGCCAGCTCACCACGGGGGGAAACCTACGAGCAGTACTTC.

A remark on this clone: Germline and junction disagree at one end, which may indicate a read error. The rearrangement joins TRBV18 to TRBJ2-1; TRBD2 matches at 10 bases. Germline CDR1 and CDR2: KGHSH and LQKENI. The CDR3 is 17 amino acids. The CDR3 region has the DNA TGTGCCAGCTCACCATCAACTAGCGGGACCTCCTCCAATGAGCAGTTCTTC. Translated, it gives CASSPSTSGTSSNEQFF.

This clone has only a few counts. The V and J genes are TRBV19 and TRBJ2-1, with 11 nucleotides matching TRBD2. The CDR3 is made up of 13 amino acids. Looked up from germline, CDR1 is LNHDA and CDR2 is SQIVND (reference sequence). Germline trimming cut 6 bases from V and 10 bases from J; bases unmatched to any gene: 5. Here the CDR3 reads CASRLAGAGEQFF. The CDR3 region has the DNA TGTGCCAGTAGACTAGCGGGAGCGGGGGAGCAGTTCTTC.

The rearrangement joins TRBV27 to TRBJ2-2; maybe TRBD2 (5 bases). The V and J ends lost 6 bases and 8 bases respectively, with 10 bases between them. Germline CDR1 MNHEY, CDR2 SMNVEV (reference sequence). This CDR3 is built from 12 residues. The CDR3 loop reads CASSWRGGELFF. The CDR3 nucleotides read TGTGCCAGCAGCTGGCGAGGGGGGGAGCTGTTTTTT.

The rearrangement joins TRBV30 to TRBJ1-5, with unresolved D. Trimming stripped 3 bases from V and 3 bases from J, with 15 bases between. The CDR3 extends over 15 amino acids. Germline V gene sequence: CDR1 GTSNPN, CDR2 SVGIG (reference sequence). This CDR3 reads CAWSQRQALNQPQHF. DNA of the CDR3: TGTGCCTGGAGCCAACGGCAGGCCCTCAATCAGCCCCAGCATTTT. Drawing the rest from reference TRBV30 and TRBJ1-5, the complete variable domain is SQTIHQWPATLVQPVGSPLSLECTVEGTSNPNLYWYRQAAGRGLQLLFYSVGIGQISSEVPQNLSASRPQDRQFILSSKKLLLSDSGFYLCAWSQRQALNQPQHFGDGTRLSIL.

Turning to this clone: Germline is not matched at one junction end, which may reflect a read error. CDR3 region: CSVDGLAGVDHRGWF. DNA for the CDR3: TGCAGCGTTGATGGCCTAGCGGGAGTCGATCACCGCGGGTGGTTT. This chain connects TRBV29-1 to TRBJ2-3; 10 bases are a match to TRBD2. CDR1 SQVTM and CDR2 ANQGSEA come from the germline V gene. The CDR3 sequence is 15 residues long.

CDR3 nucleotides: TGTGCCAGCAGCTTAGTTAGCGGGGCCTTGAGCTCCTACAATGAGCAGTTCTTC. Protein product: CASSLVSGALSSYNEQFF. This chain links TRBV7-6 with TRBJ2-1; 8 positions agree with TRBD2. The J segment lost 0 bases and the V segment lost 1 base, leaving 8 bases of the junction unmatched. Per germline, CDR1 SGHVS and CDR2 FNYEAQ. This CDR3 contains 18 residues.

This clone occurred a few times. The chain is built from TRBV12-3 or TRBV12-4 and TRBJ2-1, with 7 bases identical to TRBD1. With 7 bases clipped from V and 11 bases from J, the junction kept 5 bases outside the gene matches. The CDR3 loop spans 11 amino acids. CDR3 sequence: CASTSTGKQFF. Here the CDR3 DNA reads TGTGCCAGCACCTCGACAGGGAAGCAGTTCTTC.

The rearrangement joins TRBV18 to TRBJ1-5; the D is unclear. Germline V gene lookup returns CDR1 KGHSH and CDR2 LQKENI. The CDR3 is made up of 13 amino acids. V was cut by 6 bases and J by 5 bases, with 11 bases left in between. The CDR3 spells CASSPFRDQPQHF. The CDR3, as DNA: TGTGCCAGCTCTCCCTTCCGGGATCAGCCCCAGCATTTT.

CDR3 sequence: CASSAGGGDQPQHF. Here the CDR3 DNA reads TGTGCCAGCAGCGCCGGGGGGGGCGATCAGCCCCAGCATTTT. This chain links TRBV7-3 with TRBJ1-5; maybe TRBD1 (6 bases). V lost 5 bases, J lost 5 bases, and 13 bases lay in between. In germline, CDR1 is SGHTA, CDR2 FQGTGA. CDR3 length: 14 residues.

The chain links TRBV30 to TRBJ1-2; possible D gene TRBD1, 6 bases. CDR3 length: 16 residues. The germline V and J ends were trimmed by 1 base and 4 bases, with 19 bases remaining between them. CDR1 is GTSNPN, CDR2 SVGIG, per germline (reference sequence). The CDR3 here is CAWSARGAPVTYGYTF. As DNA, the CDR3 is TGTGCCTGGAGTGCCCGGGGGGCGCCCGTGACCTATGGCTACACCTTC.

J is TRBJ1-1 and V is TRBV3-1 (or the pseudogene TRBV3-2); 7 bases line up with TRBD1. J gave up 1 base and V 5 bases, and 4 bases lay outside the gene matches. CDR3 length equals 14 residues. The germline V gene encodes CDR1 LGHDT and CDR2 YNNKEL (reference sequence). CDR3 sequence: CASSARQGNTEAFF. For the CDR3, the DNA is TGTGCCAGCAGCGCCCGACAGGGGAACACTGAAGCTTTCTTT.

This chain joins TRBV18 and TRBJ2-7, with TRBD2 identical over 8 bases. Germline V gene lookup returns CDR1 KGHSH and CDR2 LQKENI. Trimming removed 3 bases from V and 2 bases from J; junction bases left unmatched: 9. This CDR3 contains 16 residues. CDR3 DNA sequence: TGTGCCAGCTCACCGCGACTAGCGCGTAATACCTACGAGCAGTACTTC. As protein: CASSPRLARNTYEQYF.

The chain combines TRBV19 with TRBJ1-5; 7 bases match TRBD1. The CDR3 sequence is 15 residues long. CDR1 and CDR2 (germline): LNHDA, SQIVND (reference sequence). V lost 3 bases, J lost 0 bases, and 2 bases stayed unmatched. In DNA, the CDR3 is TGTGCCAGTAGTATGGGACAGAGTAGCAATCAGCCCCAGCATTTT. The encoded protein is CASSMGQSSNQPQHF.

The chain carries TRBV6-1 and TRBJ1-2; D gene uncertain. The V and J ends lost 1 base and 7 bases respectively, with 7 bases between them. The germline gives CDR1 MNHNS, CDR2 SASEGT. The CDR3 runs to 12 residues. CDR3 amino acids: CASSEDIAGYTF. In DNA, the CDR3 is TGTGCCAGCAGTGAAGACATAGCTGGCTACACCTTC.

The chain is built from TRBV18 and TRBJ1-1, with D perhaps TRBD1 (5 bases). Looked up from germline, CDR1 is KGHSH and CDR2 is LQKENI. With 4 bases removed from V and 11 bases from J, the gap between germline ends came to 17 bases. The CDR3 covers 13 residues. The CDR3 is CASSLYPTDTAFF. The CDR3 DNA sequence: TGTGCCAGCTCACTATACCCGACAGATACGGCTTTCTTT.

The rearrangement links TRBV6-5 to TRBJ1-2; maybe TRBD1 (6 bases). V was pared by 8 bases and J by 1 base, with 11 bases between. Germline lookup yields CDR1 MNHEY and CDR2 SVGAGI. This CDR3 comprises 13 residues. The CDR3 sequence: CASQGGDNYGYTF. In nucleotides, the CDR3 is TGTGCCAGCCAAGGGGGGGATAACTATGGCTACACCTTC.

The chain links TRBV5-6 to TRBJ1-1; D is unresolved. Germline assignment: CDR1 SGHDT and CDR2 YYEEEE. V was cut by 3 bases and J by 3 bases, with 3 bases left in between. The CDR3 length is 11 residues. This CDR3 is CASSSHTEAFF. In DNA form, the CDR3 reads TGTGCCAGCAGCTCTCACACTGAAGCTTTCTTT.

V is TRBV2 and J is TRBJ1-2; tentative D call: TRBD1 (5 bases). V was clipped by 4 bases and J by 8 bases, with 20 bases between them. Germline assignment: CDR1 SNHLY and CDR2 FYNNEI. The CDR3 spans 15 residues. The CDR3, as DNA: TGTGCCAGCAGTGCCCAACAGGCGCCGAGTACCGGCTACACCTTC. This gives the protein CASSAQQAPSTGYTF.

J is TRBJ2-1 and V is TRBV5-6; 8 bases are shared with TRBD2. The CDR3 totals 18 residues. The ends lost 3 bases at V and 8 bases at J; junction bases unmatched: 19. Germline assignment: CDR1 SGHDT and CDR2 YYEEEE. The CDR3 region has the DNA TGTGCCAGCAGCTCATCACCCTTTCCAGCGGGAGTACTGCATGAGCAGTTCTTC. Protein: CASSSSPFPAGVLHEQFF.

This sequence joins TRBV18 and TRBJ2-3, with 9 bases identical to TRBD2. This CDR3 comprises 17 residues. Trimming removed 6 bases from V and 3 bases from J; junction bases left unmatched: 13. Germline V gene data show CDR1 as KGHSH and CDR2 as LQKENI. CDR3 sequence (DNA): TGTGCCAGCTCCCCCGGGCCTAGCGGGATTGGGACAGATACGCAGTATTTT. Amino acid sequence: CASSPGPSGIGTDTQYF.

The gene calls are TRBV28 and TRBJ1-1; no clear D gene. V was clipped by 2 bases and J by 0 bases, with 13 bases between them. The germline V gene has CDR1 MDHEN and CDR2 SYDVKM. The CDR3 is 16 amino acids. CDR3 loop: CASSLGETVMNTEAFF. The CDR3 coding sequence is TGTGCCAGCAGTTTAGGGGAGACCGTCATGAACACTGAAGCTTTCTTT.

J is TRBJ1-4 and V is TRBV11-3; D not certain. This CDR3 is built from 14 residues. Trimming cost V 5 bases and J 0 bases, with 7 bases left between them. Germline assignment: CDR1 SGHNT and CDR2 YENEEA. Here the CDR3 DNA reads TGTGCCAGCAGCCCCGAGTCAACTAATGAAAAACTGTTTTTT. It is translated as CASSPESTNEKLFF. Full variable domain (remainder filled in from reference TRBV11-3 and TRBJ1-4): EAGVVQSPRYKIIEKKQPVAFWCNPISGHNTLYWYLQNLGQGPELLIRYENEEAVDDSQLPKDRFSAERLKGVDSTLKIQPAELGDSAVYLCASSPESTNEKLFFGSGTQLSVL.

CDR3 loop: CATSDGRLAETQYF. The CDR3 DNA is TGTGCCACCAGTGATGGGAGACTGGCCGAGACCCAGTACTTC. The chain combines TRBV24-1 with TRBJ2-5, with D possibly TRBD2 on 5 matching bases. V was cut by 3 bases and J by 5 bases, with 12 bases left in between. Germline CDR1 reads KGHDR; CDR2 reads SFDVKD. The CDR3 totals 14 residues.

The gene calls are TRBV2 and TRBJ2-2; 9 positions match TRBD1. V shed 6 bases, J shed 4 bases, and the junction held 6 bases outside the gene matches. CDR1 SNHLY and CDR2 FYNNEI come from the germline V gene. CDR3 length: 15 residues. The CDR3 is CASRWTGEGTGELFF. The CDR3 coding sequence is TGTGCCAGCAGGTGGACAGGGGAAGGCACCGGGGAGCTGTTTTTT.

This chain connects TRBV3-1 (or the pseudogene TRBV3-2) to TRBJ1-3; D is unclear. There are 15 residues in the CDR3. V was pared by 1 base and J by 2 bases, with 9 bases between. Per the germline V gene, CDR1 is LGHDT and CDR2 is YNNKEL (reference sequence). Here the CDR3 DNA reads TGTGCCAGCAGCCAAGGGGCAGGAACTGGAAACACCATATATTTT. This translates into CASSQGAGTGNTIYF.